This T cell receptor (beta chain) was sequenced during a study of T-cell reconstitution after alpha-beta-depleted transplantation in children. Regarding the study as a whole: Some patients' high day-60 TCRbeta diversity was traced to surviving recipient T cells and thymic progenitors.

TCRbeta library preparation incorporated unique molecular identifiers. Using its own MiXCR run on the PCR reads, TCRdb lists one record per CDR3 protein. The sample has 400,000 to 550,000 distinct CDR3 sequences, about 10% seen once. On this clonotype itself: The antigen remains unidentified.

Germline values: CDR1 LNHDA, CDR2 SQIVND (reference sequence). This CDR3 is built from 16 residues. Between the trimmed V and J ends, which lost 1 base and 1 base, there was a span of 11 bases. V and J are TRBV19 and TRBJ1-5, with D maybe TRBD1 (5 bases). The receptor comes from a child aged 2 to 10 with inherited bone marrow failure, due to receive a stem cell transplant. This material consisted of PBMCs, taken before TCRalphabeta/CD19-depleted stem cell transplant. The DNA for the CDR3 is TGTGCCAGTAGTATAGGGACAAGAGGGAGCAATCAGCCCCAGCATTTT. This sequence encodes CASSIGTRGSNQPQHF.